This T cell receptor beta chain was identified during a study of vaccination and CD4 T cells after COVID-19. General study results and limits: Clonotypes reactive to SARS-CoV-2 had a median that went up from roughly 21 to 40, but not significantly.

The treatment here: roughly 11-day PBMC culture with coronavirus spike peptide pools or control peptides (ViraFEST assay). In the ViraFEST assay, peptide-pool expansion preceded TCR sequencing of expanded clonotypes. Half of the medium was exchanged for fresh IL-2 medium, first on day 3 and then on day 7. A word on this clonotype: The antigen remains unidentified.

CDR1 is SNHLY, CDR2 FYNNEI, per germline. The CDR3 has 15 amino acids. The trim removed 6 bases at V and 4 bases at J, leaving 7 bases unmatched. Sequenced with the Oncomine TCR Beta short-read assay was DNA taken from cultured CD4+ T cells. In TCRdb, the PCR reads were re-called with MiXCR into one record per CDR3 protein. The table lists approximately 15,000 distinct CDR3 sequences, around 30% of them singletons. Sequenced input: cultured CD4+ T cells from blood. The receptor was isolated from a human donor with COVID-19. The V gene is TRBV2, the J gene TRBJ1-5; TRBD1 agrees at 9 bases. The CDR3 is CASRAETGGNQPQHF. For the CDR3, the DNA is TGTGCCAGCAGGGCCGAGACAGGGGGTAATCAGCCCCAGCATTTT.